The 19 T cell receptor beta chains given below trace back to one sample, sequenced in a study of blood T cells in healthy people across ages. For the second PCR, which ran for roughly 6 to 12 cycles, a sample-barcoded 5' primer and a J-beta primer mix were used. TCRdb itself ran the 5' RACE reads through MiXCR, one entry per CDR3 protein. The sample comprises 1.5 million to 2 million distinct CDR3 sequences, roughly 30% of which are singletons, and 7% to 9% rests with the top ten. What was sequenced was blood. These receptors originate from a woman younger than 45 in good health.

This clonotype occurred many times. Compared with germline, one end of the junction differs, possibly owing to a read error. The chain carries TRBV3-1 and TRBJ2-1; D ambiguous. CDR1 and CDR2 (germline): LGHDT, YNNKEL (reference sequence). This CDR3 has 12 residues. CDR3 in amino acids: CASSQDSDEQFF. The DNA of the CDR3 is TGCGCCAGCAGCCAAGATTCCGATGAGCAGTTCTTC.

The chain has TRBV20-1 and TRBJ2-5; 14 bases are a match to TRBD2. The V gene end was trimmed by 2 bases and the J gene end by 9 bases; junction bases not matched to a gene: 11. Per the germline V gene, CDR1 is DFQATT and CDR2 is SNEGSKA (reference sequence). The CDR3 runs 16 residues. Written as DNA, the CDR3 is TGCAGTGCTAGATCCAGACTAGCGGGGGGGCCAATGGCCCAGTACTTC. Translated, it gives CSARSRLAGGPMAQYF.

The chain carries TRBV5-1 and TRBJ1-1, with TRBD1 identical over 7 bases. The ends lost 4 bases at V and 0 bases at J; junction bases unmatched: 6. The length of the CDR3 is 15 residues. In germline, CDR1 is SGHRS, CDR2 YFSETQ. As DNA, the CDR3 is TGCGCCAGCAGCATACCCAGGGGGATGAACACTGAAGCTTTCTTT. Protein: CASSIPRGMNTEAFF.

V and J are TRBV20-1 and TRBJ2-5; D gene unclear. Trimming stripped 0 bases from V and 3 bases from J, with 14 bases between. Germline V gene sequence: CDR1 DFQATT, CDR2 SNEGSKA (reference sequence). There are 15 residues in the CDR3. The CDR3, as DNA: TGCAGTGCTAGAGATATCCGCCTCAGCGAAGAGACCCAGTACTTC. Translation: CSARDIRLSEETQYF.

The sample holds many counts of this clonotype. This chain joins TRBV4-3 and TRBJ2-5; 9 bases line up with TRBD1. The junction had 11 bases not matched to a gene; V was cut back by 4 bases and J by 5 bases. Germline V gene lookup returns CDR1 LGHNA and CDR2 YSLEER. The CDR3 is 16 amino acids. CDR3 sequence reads: CASSPSGTGLGETQYF. In nucleotides, the CDR3 is TGCGCCAGCAGCCCAAGCGGGACAGGGTTGGGCGAGACCCAGTACTTC.

This clonotype was found many times. The chain joins TRBV20-1 to TRBJ2-5; D gene unclear. V dropped 0 bases and J dropped 1 base, with 12 bases sitting between them. Germline loops: CDR1 DFQATT, CDR2 SNEGSKA (reference sequence). CDR3 length: 15 residues. CDR3 DNA sequence: TGCAGTGCTAGAGATTCTGGCCGTACCCAAGAGACCCAGTACTTC. Protein product: CSARDSGRTQETQYF.

V is TRBV12-3 or TRBV12-4 and J is TRBJ2-7, with D perhaps matching TRBD1 (5 bases). Trimming cost V 7 bases and J 2 bases, with 15 bases left between them. The CDR3 runs 14 residues. CDR3 protein: CASTKGSGTYEQYF. CDR3 DNA sequence: TGTGCCAGCACCAAGGGGTCAGGAACCTACGAGCAGTACTTC.

In this sample, this clonotype turned up many times. A junction end diverges from the germline sequence, so it may reflect a read error. V usage is TRBV12-3 or TRBV12-4 and J usage is TRBJ2-1, with TRBD2 identical over 8 bases. The CDR3 is made up of 15 amino acids. The chain's CDR3 is CASMSGTRRYSEQFF. As DNA, the CDR3 is TGTGCCAGCATGTCGGGGACTAGGCGGTACAGTGAGCAGTTCTTC.

The V gene is TRBV10-3, the J gene TRBJ2-4, with TRBD1 identical over 10 bases. The end of the DNA is better explained by TRBJ2-7, so the J call may be wrong. Looked up from germline, CDR1 is ENHRY and CDR2 is SYGVKD. The CDR3 runs to 12 residues. The CDR3 here is CATGQGESEQYF. In DNA, the CDR3 is TGTGCCACCGGACAGGGGGAATCCGAGCAGTACTTC.

Worth noting for this clonotype: At one end, the junction sequence differs from germline, possibly due to a read error. The J gene is TRBJ1-5, the V gene TRBV7-2, with D possibly being TRBD1 (5 bases). This CDR3 is built from 15 residues. The germline V gene has CDR1 SGHTA and CDR2 FQGNSA. CDR3 region: CASSSRGAERQLQHF. CDR3 bases: TGTGCCAGCAGCTCGAGAGGGGCTGAACGCCAGCTCCAGCATTTT.

V is TRBV5-5 and J is TRBJ2-1, with TRBD2 matching 7 bases. The CDR3 loop spans 16 amino acids. J lost 5 bases, V lost 0 bases, and 8 bases had no gene match. The germline V gene encodes CDR1 SGHKS and CDR2 YYEKEE (reference sequence). The CDR3 sequence: CASSLGPGGLHNEQFF. Written as DNA, the CDR3 is TGTGCCAGCAGCTTGGGGCCGGGAGGACTACACAATGAGCAGTTCTTC. Full variable domain (remainder filled in from reference TRBV5-5 and TRBJ2-1): DAGVTQSPTHLIKTRGQQVTLRCSPISGHKSVSWYQQVLGQGPQFIFQYYEKEERGRGNFPDRFSARQFPNYSSELNVNALLLGDSALYLCASSLGPGGLHNEQFFGPGTRLTVL.

This clonotype was found many times. The V gene is TRBV27, the J gene TRBJ2-7; the D is unclear. V was pared by 4 bases and J by 2 bases, with 18 bases between. CDR1 and CDR2 (germline): MNHEY, SMNVEV (reference sequence). The CDR3 extends over 16 amino acids. The CDR3 reads CASSSLRNTATYEQYF. CDR3 sequence (DNA): TGTGCCAGCAGTTCCCTAAGAAACACCGCAACCTACGAGCAGTACTTC.

The V and J genes are TRBV6-2 or TRBV6-3 and TRBJ2-7; tentatively, D is TRBD1 (6 bases). The V end lost 7 bases, the J end lost 2 bases, and 12 bases lay between the germline ends. This CDR3 is built from 13 residues. Looked up from germline, CDR1 is MNHEY and CDR2 is SVGEGT. CDR3 residues: CASNQGLPYEQYF. DNA for the CDR3: TGTGCCAGCAACCAGGGGCTACCCTACGAGCAGTACTTC.

The V gene is TRBV5-1, the J gene TRBJ2-1; possibly TRBD2 for D (6 bases). The CDR3 runs 17 residues. Germline V lookup: CDR1 SGHRS, CDR2 YFSETQ. With 7 bases removed from V and 0 bases from J, the gap between germline ends came to 20 bases. CDR3 DNA: TGCGCCAGCTCATATGCCCCCCGGGGAGGCTCCTACAATGAGCAGTTCTTC. This sequence encodes CASSYAPRGGSYNEQFF.

The rearrangement links TRBV12-3 or TRBV12-4 to TRBJ2-3; D unclear. V was clipped by 7 bases and J by 2 bases, with 10 bases between them. The CDR3 covers 13 residues. For the CDR3, the DNA is TGTGCCAGCATTGGGAATTTCACAGATACGCAGTATTTT. Protein: CASIGNFTDTQYF.

This clonotype appeared a single time. V gene TRBV6-2 or TRBV6-3 combines with J gene TRBJ2-4; 10 bases match TRBD1. The length of the CDR3 is 15 residues. CDR1 and CDR2 from the germline V gene are MNHEY and SVGEGT. Unmatched junction bases numbered 15, after V lost 6 bases and J lost 13 bases. The CDR3 coding sequence is TGTGCCAGCAGCGCCCCGGGACAGGGGTACAATGAGCAGTACTTC. Protein sequence: CASSAPGQGYNEQYF.

V usage is TRBV7-2 and J usage is TRBJ2-3, with 9 positions matching TRBD2. J was trimmed by 2 bases and V by 4 bases; bases with no gene match: 16. The CDR3 covers 19 residues. Per the germline V gene, CDR1 is SGHTA and CDR2 is FQGNSA. In DNA form, the CDR3 reads TGTGCCAGCAGCTCTCCTCCTCGGACAGCGGGGGGCCACACAGATACGCAGTATTTT. This gives the protein CASSSPPRTAGGHTDTQYF.

Turning to this clonotype: A read error may account for a junction end that differs from germline. The chain links TRBV7-6 to TRBJ2-5; TRBD1 is a possible D gene (6 bases). Per the germline V gene, CDR1 is SGHVS and CDR2 is FNYEAQ. The CDR3 runs 13 residues. CDR3 loop: CAGSWGRGETQYF. CDR3 DNA: TGTGCCGGCAGTTGGGGGCGCGGGGAGACCCAGTACTTC.

This clonotype has only a few counts. The V call is TRBV3-1, the J call TRBJ2-1; 8 bases line up with TRBD2. The V and J ends lost 4 bases and 6 bases, in that order; junction bases with no gene match: 8. The CDR3 runs 15 residues. CDR1 is LGHDT and CDR2 is YNNKEL in the germline V gene (reference sequence). Here the CDR3 DNA reads TGTGCCAGCAGCCCCTATGCGGGAGGAGGCAATGAGCAGTTCTTC. Translated, it gives CASSPYAGGGNEQFF.